Below, 31 T cell receptor beta chains from the same sample are listed, as sequenced in a study of control samples from healthy donors and cancer patients. Profiled with immunoSEQ multiplex PCR; TCRdb holds only in-frame clones, not every one. The table has roughly 170,000 clones, 80% to 95% seen once. Sequenced: blood. Every receptor here comes from a woman in her thirties or forties in good health.

This clone was picked up one time. V usage is TRBV6-5 and J usage is TRBJ2-7, with D tentatively TRBD1 (6 bases). Between the trimmed V and J ends, which lost 5 bases and 5 bases, there was a span of 16 bases. Germline CDR1 MNHEY, CDR2 SVGAGI. This CDR3 contains 14 residues. CDR3 DNA sequence: TGTGCCAGCAGTCCCATACAGGGATTCGACGAGCAGTACTTC. This encodes CASSPIQGFDEQYF.

This chain joins TRBV27 and TRBJ2-7, with 8 bases that match TRBD2. Trimming at V came to 3 bases and at J to 3 bases, leaving 10 bases not matched to a gene. Germline CDR1 and CDR2: MNHEY and SMNVEV (reference sequence). The CDR3 totals 16 residues. The CDR3 DNA reads TGTGCCAGCAGTTTCTCTAGCGGGCTTCGGTTCTACGAGCAGTACTTC. Translation gives CASSFSSGLRFYEQYF.

Of note for this clone: One junction end disagrees with the germline gene, perhaps due to a read error. The CDR3 loop is CASSLSARTATNEQFF. The CDR3 region has the DNA TGTGCCAGCAGTCTATCAGCGAGGACAGCTACCAATGAGCAGTTCTTC. The chain has TRBV27 and TRBJ2-1; maybe TRBD1 (6 bases). The CDR3 covers 16 residues. The germline V gene has CDR1 MNHEY and CDR2 SMNVEV (reference sequence).

The rearrangement uses TRBV3-1 (or the pseudogene TRBV3-2) and TRBJ1-1, with a possible D match to TRBD1 (6 bases). The V gene's germline CDR1 is LGHDT and CDR2 YNNKEL (reference sequence). The V end lost 0 bases, the J end lost 5 bases, and 16 bases lay between the germline ends. This CDR3 region has 16 residues. This CDR3 is CASSQDLGALGTEAFF. For the CDR3, the DNA is TGTGCCAGCAGCCAAGATCTGGGGGCGTTAGGGACTGAAGCTTTCTTT.

The chain recombines TRBV7-2 with TRBJ1-1, with 7 bases that match TRBD1. CDR3 length equals 16 residues. Germline V gives CDR1 SGHTA, CDR2 FQGNSA. V was pared by 2 bases and J by 3 bases, with 9 bases of the junction left unmatched. The CDR3 reads CASSLPWDSEDTEAFF. Here the CDR3 DNA reads TGTGCCAGCAGCTTACCCTGGGACAGTGAGGACACTGAAGCTTTCTTT.

V gene TRBV9 combines with J gene TRBJ2-3, with D maybe TRBD2 (6 bases). CDR3 length: 15 amino acids. The V gene's germline CDR1 is SGDLS and CDR2 YYNGEE. Trimming left V 0 bases short and J 0 bases short, with 8 bases between. CDR3 amino acids: CASSVGTTSTDTQYF. The CDR3 DNA follows: TGTGCCAGCAGCGTAGGGACTACAAGCACAGATACGCAGTATTTT.

This chain links TRBV2 with TRBJ1-1; D is undetermined. CDR3 length: 13 amino acids. The V gene lost 3 bases and the J gene lost 6 bases, with 11 bases spanning the gap. Germline values: CDR1 SNHLY, CDR2 FYNNEI. As DNA, the CDR3 is TGTGCCAGCAGTGATCGTATACAAGCTGAAGCTTTCTTT. It specifies CASSDRIQAEAFF.

The chain combines TRBV9 with TRBJ1-1; D is unclear. CDR3 size: 16 residues. Germline loops: CDR1 SGDLS, CDR2 YYNGEE. The V and J ends lost 4 bases and 1 base respectively, with 17 bases between them. The DNA for the CDR3 is TGTGCCAGCAGCCCGGGAATCTCCCTAACGAACACTGAAGCTTTCTTT. This sequence encodes CASSPGISLTNTEAFF.

The chain uses TRBV2 and TRBJ1-3; D unresolved. Trimming took off 6 bases at V and 7 bases at J, with 13 bases between the two ends. This CDR3 has 13 amino acids. The germline gives CDR1 SNHLY, CDR2 FYNNEI. The CDR3 DNA sequence: TGTGCCAGCAGCGTCACTAATGGGAACACCATATATTTT. It encodes CASSVTNGNTIYF. The full variable domain, rest sourced from reference TRBV2 and TRBJ1-3, is EPEVTQTPSHQVTQMGQEVILRCVPISNHLYFYWYRQILGQKVEFLVSFYNNEISEKSEIFDDQFSVERPDGSNFTLKIRSTKLEDSAMYFCASSVTNGNTIYFGEGSWLTVV.

The chain has TRBV2 and TRBJ2-3; 9 bases are a match to TRBD2. Unmatched junction bases numbered 6, after V lost 5 bases and J lost 3 bases. Germline values: CDR1 SNHLY, CDR2 FYNNEI. This CDR3 is 15 amino acids long. The CDR3 here is CASSSRAGGTDTQYF. In DNA, the CDR3 is TGTGCCAGCAGTTCCCGGGCGGGGGGGACAGATACGCAGTATTTT.

This chain joins TRBV5-6 and TRBJ1-2; tentative D call: TRBD1 (5 bases). This CDR3 contains 11 residues. V gave up 1 base and J gave up 8 bases, with 6 bases separating them. Germline-derived CDR1 and CDR2 are SGHDT and YYEEEE. CDR3 residues: CASSLRGGYTF. Written as DNA, the CDR3 is TGTGCCAGCAGCTTGCGGGGGGGCTACACCTTC.

The V and J genes are TRBV5-1 and TRBJ2-5; TRBD1 agrees at 8 bases. In germline, CDR1 is SGHRS, CDR2 YFSETQ. The CDR3 is 15 amino acids. Losses at the gene ends were 6 bases for V and 2 bases for J; bases not matched to a gene: 9. The CDR3 bases are TGCGCCAGCACCCACAGGGGGAGTGATCAAGAGACCCAGTACTTC. Translating gives CASTHRGSDQETQYF.

The chain links TRBV15 to TRBJ2-3; D remains ambiguous. Germline-derived CDR1 and CDR2 are LNHNV and YYDKDF (reference sequence). The CDR3 is made up of 17 amino acids. V was shortened by 0 bases and J by 4 bases, with 17 bases between the two germline ends. The CDR3 protein is CATSRDRGPSKADTQYF. CDR3 DNA sequence: TGTGCCACCAGCAGAGATCGAGGCCCATCGAAGGCAGATACGCAGTATTTT.

This clone was recorded only once. The chain recombines TRBV18 with TRBJ1-4, with 7 bases lining up with TRBD1. V shed 4 bases, J shed 2 bases, and the junction held 4 bases outside the gene matches. This CDR3 comprises 15 residues. Germline CDR1 KGHSH, CDR2 LQKENI. DNA for the CDR3: TGTGCCAGCTCACGGGACAGAATGACTAATGAAAAACTGTTTTTT. This codes for CASSRDRMTNEKLFF.

The genes are TRBV6-5 and TRBJ2-3; D may be TRBD2 (6 bases). The CDR3 has 14 amino acids. Germline V gene sequence: CDR1 MNHEY, CDR2 SVGAGI. V was shortened by 2 bases and J by 4 bases, with 10 bases between the two germline ends. CDR3 in amino acids: CASSYAGFADTQYF. The CDR3 coding sequence is TGTGCCAGCAGTTACGCGGGGTTCGCAGATACGCAGTATTTT.

This chain connects TRBV2 to TRBJ1-2; D may be TRBD1 (6 bases). This CDR3 has 12 amino acids. V shed 6 bases and J shed 7 bases, with 12 bases lying between them. Germline loops: CDR1 SNHLY, CDR2 FYNNEI. Here the CDR3 reads CASRGRGGGYTF. The CDR3 DNA follows: TGTGCCAGCAGAGGCAGGGGAGGTGGCTACACCTTC.

The chain combines TRBV20-1 with TRBJ2-2, with 8 bases that match TRBD2. The ends lost 3 bases at V and 1 base at J; junction bases unmatched: 7. CDR1 is DFQATT, CDR2 SNEGSKA, per germline (reference sequence). The CDR3 consists of 16 residues. This CDR3 reads CSASPSSGGNTGELFF. CDR3 DNA sequence: TGCAGTGCTAGTCCCTCCAGCGGGGGGAACACCGGGGAGCTGTTTTTT.

The rearrangement uses TRBV6-2 or TRBV6-3 and TRBJ1-1; D is ambiguous. The CDR3 consists of 13 residues. With 2 bases removed from V and 1 base from J, the gap between germline ends came to 5 bases. From germline, CDR1 is MNHEY and CDR2 SVGEGT. Here the CDR3 DNA reads TGTGCCAGCAGTTACGGAGGGAACACTGAAGCTTTCTTT. It is translated as CASSYGGNTEAFF.

The chain combines TRBV12-3 or TRBV12-4 with TRBJ2-7; D uncertain. The CDR3 loop spans 13 amino acids. V was shortened by 3 bases and J by 5 bases, with 11 bases between the two germline ends. CDR3 sequence (DNA): TGTGCCAGCAGTTTTCTGCTCATGGACGAGCAGTACTTC. Amino acid sequence: CASSFLLMDEQYF.

This chain connects TRBV7-2 to TRBJ2-3; D may be TRBD2 (5 bases). The CDR3 loop spans 15 amino acids. Germline V gives CDR1 SGHTA, CDR2 FQGNSA. Trimming removed 5 bases from V and 1 base from J, with 13 bases in between. The CDR3 DNA is TGTGCCAGCAGCCCACTCGGGCGGGGCACAGATACGCAGTATTTT. It is translated as CASSPLGRGTDTQYF.

The V call is TRBV5-1, the J call TRBJ2-3; the match to TRBD1 covers 8 bases. The J segment lost 4 bases and the V segment lost 1 base, leaving 8 bases of the junction unmatched. The CDR3 is made up of 16 amino acids. The germline CDR1 and CDR2 sequences are SGHRS and YFSETQ. The CDR3 DNA reads TGCGCCAGCAGCTTGACGGGACAGGTGGGGCCAGATACGCAGTATTTT. The encoded protein is CASSLTGQVGPDTQYF.

The chain has TRBV19 and TRBJ1-6, with TRBD1 matching over 7 bases. V lost 5 bases to trimming and J lost 8 bases; unmatched junction nucleotides: 6. The CDR3 contains 14 residues. The V gene's germline CDR1 is LNHDA and CDR2 SQIVND (reference sequence). The CDR3 region has the DNA TGTGCCAGTAGTGGGGACAGCTTTTATTCACCCCTCCACTTT. Amino acid sequence: CASSGDSFYSPLHF.

This clone appeared a single time. V and J are TRBV29-1 and TRBJ2-7; TRBD1 matches 7 bases. V gave up 6 bases and J gave up 0 bases; unmatched junction bases: 5. The length of the CDR3 is 13 residues. Looked up from germline, CDR1 is SQVTM and CDR2 is ANQGSEA. CDR3 DNA sequence: TGCAGCGTGGTCCGGGACAGCTCCTACGAGCAGTACTTC. It yields the protein CSVVRDSSYEQYF.

Concerning this clone itself: One junction end does not reproduce the germline sequence, and a read error may be involved. The chain has TRBV19 and TRBJ1-1; the D is unclear. The germline V gene has CDR1 LNHDA and CDR2 SQIVND (reference sequence). The length of the CDR3 is 15 residues. The CDR3 DNA reads as TGTGCCAGTAGCATAGGGTTGGGGAAGAGGGCTGAAGCTTTCTTT. Translation: CASSIGLGKRAEAFF.

The rearrangement uses TRBV29-1 and TRBJ1-2; possibly TRBD1 for D (6 bases). The CDR3 runs to 12 residues. The V and J ends lost 3 bases and 6 bases respectively, with 11 bases between them. Germline-derived CDR1 and CDR2 are SQVTM and ANQGSEA. The CDR3 bases are TGCAGCGTTGACGGCAGGGGCGATGGCTACACCTTC. It translates to CSVDGRGDGYTF.

The chain is built from TRBV7-8 and TRBJ2-5, with 13 bases that match TRBD2. The CDR3 loop spans 17 amino acids. Germline CDR1 SGHVS, CDR2 FQNEAQ. V was clipped by 1 base and J by 1 base; unmatched bases: 3. CDR3 in amino acids: CASSLGLAGGFQETQYF. The CDR3 DNA follows: TGTGCCAGCAGCTTAGGACTAGCGGGGGGCTTCCAAGAGACCCAGTACTTC.

Note on this clone: In the same sample, other DNA sequences code for this CDR3. This chain links TRBV5-1 with TRBJ1-3; D may be TRBD1 (6 bases). CDR3 length equals 14 residues. Germline V CDR1 and CDR2: SGHRS, YFSETQ. V shed 0 bases and J shed 4 bases, with 8 bases lying between them. The CDR3 DNA reads as TGCGCCAGCAGCTTGGACAGGGCGGGAAACACCATATATTTT. Translating it yields CASSLDRAGNTIYF.

V is TRBV15 and J is TRBJ2-7, with no clear D. The V and J ends lost 9 bases and 0 bases respectively, with 12 bases between them. The length of the CDR3 is 13 residues. The germline gives CDR1 LNHNV, CDR2 YYDKDF (reference sequence). In DNA, the CDR3 is TGTGCCACTCGGGCGAGCAGCTCCTACGAGCAGTACTTC. Translated: CATRASSSYEQYF.

With regard to this clone: Other nucleotide sequences in the sample specify the same CDR3. The V call is TRBV5-1, the J call TRBJ1-2, with unresolved D. V lost 4 bases, J lost 4 bases, and 11 bases lay in between. The CDR3 consists of 13 residues. Germline V gene sequence: CDR1 SGHRS, CDR2 YFSETQ. The CDR3: CASSLGGGYGYTF. The CDR3 nucleotides are TGCGCCAGCAGCCTTGGCGGAGGCTATGGCTACACCTTC.

The CDR3 region is CASGQNNSPLHF. The CDR3, as DNA: TGTGCCAGTGGACAGAATAATTCACCCCTCCACTTT. This rearrangement joins TRBV19 to TRBJ1-6; D perhaps matches TRBD1 (6 bases). V was cut by 8 bases and J by 5 bases, with 7 bases left in between. The CDR3 covers 12 residues. Germline lookup yields CDR1 LNHDA and CDR2 SQIVND (reference sequence).

The V and J genes are TRBV5-4 and TRBJ2-5, with D possibly matching TRBD2 (6 bases). Germline CDR1 and CDR2: SGHNT and YYREEE (reference sequence). Trimming shortened V by 3 bases and J by 5 bases, and 14 bases separated the two germline ends. CDR3 length equals 14 residues. CDR3 coding DNA: TGTGCCAGCAGCTCCGGGACTGATTTTGAGACCCAGTACTTC. It yields the protein CASSSGTDFETQYF. Full variable domain (outside the CDR3, taken from reference TRBV5-4 and TRBJ2-5): ETGVTQSPTHLIKTRGQQVTLRCSSQSGHNTVSWYQQALGQGPQFIFQYYREEENGRGNFPPRFSGLQFPNYSSELNVNALELDDSALYLCASSSGTDFETQYFGPGTRLLVL.